These T cell receptor beta chains were read from a single sample in a study of shared clonotypes between healthy human individuals. Some clones are missing from TCRdb's copy, which holds only in-frame ones; the method was immunoSEQ multiplex PCR. The table has approximately 2.3 million clones, 90% to 95% seen once; the top ten hold 0.39%. Input material: naive CD4+ T cells from PBMCs. The origin of the receptors is a man younger than 30 in good health. Some clones in this sample may be carry-over from other donors' samples. CDR3s include the opening cysteine and the closing phenylalanine or tryptophan.

TRBJ1-2 TRBV5-6 CASIQTGNKYGYTF
TRBJ2-2 TRBV5-1 CASSTLDGTGELFF
TRBJ2-1 TRBV10-1 CASSEPGRESLDEQFF
TRBJ2-1 TRBV11-2 CASTPRGEYNEQFF
TRBJ2-2 TRBV11-2 CASSFGLAGGGGELFF
TRBJ1-5 TRBV29-1 CSVDSGRFFSNQPQHF
TRBJ1-1 TRBV5-1 CASSLSTGTGKTEAFF
TRBJ1-6 TRBV6-5 CATRPPYYNSPLHF
TRBJ1-2 TRBV6-1 CASSEALQGVYGYTF
TRBJ2-1 TRBV7-2 CASSFTAEQFF
TRBJ1-1 TRBV2 CASKGGNTEAFF
TRBJ2-1 TRBV6-5 CASSPRLAGEQFF
TRBJ1-4 TRBV6-6 CASRRQGSNEKLFF
TRBJ1-1 TRBV25-1 CASSETSGGNTEAFF
TRBJ2-2 TRBV5-1 CASGDLINTGELFF
TRBJ1-5 TRBV19 CASSITPGEPQHF
TRBJ1-1 TRBV28 CASQSFRVPSTEAFF
TRBJ2-7 TRBV15 CATSRGTSGLLGEQYF
TRBJ2-5 TRBV29-1 CSVDSQGKPQYF
TRBJ2-3 TRBV15 CATSRDGSTDTQYF
TRBJ2-7 TRBV5-5 CASSARNPGQLPSEQYF
TRBJ1-1 TRBV7-6 CASSLQFGEAFF
TRBJ1-2 TRBV7-9 CASSPSSYGYTF
TRBJ2-7 TRBV5-6 CASSLPGVGSYEQYF
TRBJ1-1 TRBV12-5 CASGLDSMNTEAFF
TRBJ1-3 TRBV7-9 CASSLGPASGNTIYF
TRBJ2-5 TRBV6-6 CASSWDGSQETQYF
TRBJ1-5 TRBV28 CASSSPGTGGGNQPQHF
TRBJ1-1 TRBV6-5 CASKEGAKDTEAFF
TRBJ2-5 TRBV5-8 CASSLGVTLEGTQYF
TRBJ2-2 TRBV10-3 CAIRSGTGGTGELFF
TRBJ2-3 TRBV5-4 CASTLSGTRSTDTQYF